The clone carrying this T cell receptor beta chain has a handful of counts. Its antigen remains unknown. This record comes from a study of blood T cells in healthy people across ages. It was with a sample-barcoded 5' primer and a J-beta primer mix that a second PCR of roughly 6 to 11 cycles was run. Template switching added a 12-random-nucleotide identifier to every cDNA molecule. Each CDR3 protein is one row after TCRdb ran MiXCR on the 5' RACE reads. In the table there are roughly 1,500,000 distinct CDR3 sequences, approximately 32% of which are singletons. This CDR3 has 15 amino acids. The ends were cut back, 5 bases at V and 5 bases at J, with 19 bases in the middle. The V gene's germline CDR1 is SGHVS and CDR2 FQNEAQ. Study-wide findings and caveats: Higher diversity, along with more naive CD4+ cells, distinguished long-lived donors from aged donors. Any conclusive comparison of naive versus antigen-experienced cells was prevented by using unsorted PBMCs.

The source is a woman in her 30s in good health. The specimen sequenced was blood. J is TRBJ2-7 and V is TRBV7-8, with D maybe TRBD2 (6 bases). The CDR3 DNA is TGTGCCAGCAGCCTCTCTCGGGAGAGCAATCACGAGCAGTACTTC. It encodes CASSLSRESNHEQYF.